This T cell receptor beta chain was found in a study of blood T cell repertoires in COVID-19 (dated by TCRdb to 2020 to 2022). With respect to the entire study: Samples covering the acute and convalescent phases of COVID-19 were provided by collaborators in the United States, Italy and Spain. The prospective study material was composed of cDNA or gDNA derived from T cells, B-cell-depleted T cells, or PBMCs. Subjects who had been exposed to COVID-19, were actively infected with it, or had recovered from it provided the deeply sampled blood TCRbeta repertoires that made up the dataset. The repertoires were released in a freely available public database meant as a resource for research on the immune response to SARS-CoV-2. The samples were drawn from the first 160 participants of the ongoing ImmuneRACE study and from 950 to 1,500 subjects provided by 6 global collaborators. The sample metadata nearly always contained a de-identified subject ID, COVID-19 status, age in years and sex. Where available, HLA class I and class II types were taken from metadata supplied by the sample provider and were not determined by assay-based typing. What the work shows at the level of the full study, not this receptor alone: The quantity of clinical and demographic metadata differed by source and by participant and was supplied without curation.

TCRbeta CDR3 regions were amplified from genomic DNA by means of the immunoSEQ Assay, a bias-controlled multiplex PCR. Per the authors' processing: The number of nucleated cells in each sample was estimated by amplification of reference gene primers within the assay. To quantify the absolute abundance of each unique TCRbeta CDR3 rearrangement, sequence reads were collapsed and filtered. For each sample, productive Simpson clonality was calculated as the square root of Simpson's diversity index over productive rearrangements. Not all clones reach the TCRdb copy of this immuneACCESS table, which keeps in-frame sequences only. Checked studies attribute under half of the gap to unresolved V genes and leave the rest unexplained. That table furnishes V, J and clone size, whereas the DNA furnished D and trimming. The sample table records roughly 250,000 clones; over 75% of these occur just once. The ten biggest clones cover approximately 2% of the sample.

CDR1 and CDR2 (LGHDT, YNNKEL) derive from the germline V gene (reference sequence). The CDR3 runs 13 residues from the cysteine to the phenylalanine. Left in the record is the CDR3 DNA by itself, 39 bases read in frame from the first base. Deletion took 4 bases off V and 7 bases off J, with a span of 11 bases between the germline ends. Samples from volunteer blood donors who had recovered from COVID-19 were contributed by a second Seattle source. Whole blood was collected in K2EDTA tubes by collaborating institutions according to the institutions' own protocols. For TCRbeta analysis, collaborators shipped samples in one of three forms: frozen whole blood, isolated PBMCs, or DNA extracted from either of those sample types. As for this clone: Its antigen remains unidentified. Base qualities were left out, and no much larger clone turns up one base away. The same CDR3 also results from other DNA sequences found in this sample.

Sample: peripheral blood. The TCR comes from a woman between 40 and 55 years old who had recovered from COVID-19. The chain was built from TRBV3-1 (or the pseudogene TRBV3-2) and TRBJ2-1; TRBD2 could be the D gene, as 7 bases match. The DNA is as follows: TGTGCCAGCAGCCGTAGGGGGGGGAATGAGCAGTTCTTC. This yields the protein CASSRRGGNEQFF.